The 18 T cell receptor beta chains listed next were all sequenced from one sample in a study of blood T cell repertoires in COVID-19. Sequencing used immunoSEQ multiplex PCR; TCRdb keeps in-frame clones, though not all of them. In the table there are over 200,000 clones, 70% to 90% of which are singletons. The sequenced sample was PBMCs or T cells enriched from blood (not recorded which). These TCRs come from a woman aged 45-65 years who had recovered from COVID-19.

V usage is TRBV5-4 and J usage is TRBJ2-2; 13 nucleotides match TRBD2. The CDR3 runs to 16 residues. Germline V gene sequence: CDR1 SGHNT, CDR2 YYREEE (reference sequence). The J segment lost 5 bases and the V segment lost 4 bases, leaving 5 bases of the junction unmatched. CDR3 residues: CASSTGLAGITGELFF. CDR3 bases: TGTGCCAGCAGCACGGGACTAGCGGGAATTACCGGGGAGCTGTTTTTT.

The chain joins TRBV19 to TRBJ2-1, with 13 bases fitting TRBD2. Trimming took 10 bases from V and 3 from J; bases not matched to a gene: 9. In germline, CDR1 is LNHDA, CDR2 SQIVND (reference sequence). The CDR3 has 16 residues. CDR3 nucleotide sequence: TGTGCCACCTCGCGGACTAGCGGGAGTGTCTACAATGAGCAGTTCTTC. It codes for CATSRTSGSVYNEQFF.

This chain links TRBV7-9 with TRBJ2-7, with TRBD1 matching over 11 bases. The germline gives CDR1 SEHNR, CDR2 FQNEAQ (reference sequence). V shed 0 bases and J 6 bases; nucleotides not matched to a gene: 4. CDR3 size: 15 residues. DNA of the CDR3: TGTGCCAGCAGCTTAGCGTATGGGACAGGGGGCGAGCAGTACTTC. Translated, it gives CASSLAYGTGGEQYF.

Only a few counts were recorded for this clone. The chain recombines TRBV3-1 (or the pseudogene TRBV3-2) with TRBJ2-7; possibly TRBD2 for D (6 bases). V lost 4 bases to trimming and J lost 1 base, with 14 bases between them. The CDR3 has 15 amino acids. The germline V gene encodes CDR1 LGHDT and CDR2 YNNKEL (reference sequence). CDR3 sequence (DNA): TGTGCCAGCAGCCCGGTGGGAGGTAAATCCTACGAGCAGTACTTC. This translates into CASSPVGGKSYEQYF.

The J gene is TRBJ2-7, the V gene TRBV27, with 9 bases lining up with TRBD2. V trimming: 4 bases; J trimming: 0 bases; junction bases outside the gene matches: 4. CDR3 size: 15 residues. Germline lookup yields CDR1 MNHEY and CDR2 SMNVEV (reference sequence). This CDR3 reads CASSWSGRNSYEQYF. Here the CDR3 DNA reads TGTGCCAGCAGTTGGAGCGGGAGGAACTCCTACGAGCAGTACTTC.

This clone was observed a single time. The chain carries TRBV7-2 and TRBJ2-7; TRBD2 matches 7 bases. This CDR3 comprises 14 residues. Trimming removed 5 bases from V and 3 bases from J; junction bases left unmatched: 7. Germline-derived CDR1 and CDR2 are SGHTA and FQGNSA. The CDR3 loop is CASSPPSGNYEQYF. CDR3 bases: TGTGCCAGCAGCCCCCCGAGCGGGAACTACGAGCAGTACTTC.

J is TRBJ1-1 and V is TRBV19; TRBD1 agrees at 7 bases. The length of the CDR3 is 13 residues. V lost 8 bases and J lost 5; bases outside the gene matches: 8. Germline CDR1 and CDR2: LNHDA and SQIVND (reference sequence). CDR3: CASLDRQGTEAFF. The CDR3 DNA reads as TGTGCCAGTTTGGACAGGCAGGGAACTGAAGCTTTCTTT.

In DNA, the CDR3 is TGTGCCACCAGTGATTTTGGAGCGAGGGAGGGTGTGGCAGATACGCAGTATTTT. It is translated as CATSDFGAREGVADTQYF. The chain recombines TRBV24-1 with TRBJ2-3; 7 nucleotides line up with TRBD2. The CDR3 has 18 amino acids. V gave up 1 base and J gave up 4 bases; unmatched junction bases: 13. CDR1 and CDR2 from the germline V gene are KGHDR and SFDVKD.

The genes are TRBV2 and TRBJ2-7; D might be TRBD1 (5 bases). CDR1 and CDR2 from the germline V gene are SNHLY and FYNNEI. The CDR3 has 15 residues. Trimming shortened V by 6 bases and J by 3 bases, and 18 bases separated the two germline ends. The DNA for the CDR3 is TGTGCCAGCAGATCGTTGGGGCATCTGGGCTACGAGCAGTACTTC. This encodes CASRSLGHLGYEQYF.

V and J are TRBV18 and TRBJ2-7, with D perhaps matching TRBD1 (6 bases). With 0 bases removed from V and 6 bases from J, the gap between germline ends came to 15 bases. Germline values: CDR1 KGHSH, CDR2 LQKENI. CDR3 length: 15 amino acids. The CDR3 coding sequence is TGTGCCAGCTCACCACCATTCGACAGGTTGATCGAGCAGTACTTC. Its protein product is CASSPPFDRLIEQYF.

The chain combines TRBV5-1 with TRBJ2-2; TRBD1 matches at 7 bases. The V gene's germline CDR1 is SGHRS and CDR2 YFSETQ. V dropped 1 base and J dropped 5; count of bases not matched to a gene: 5. The CDR3 length is 15 residues. The CDR3 nucleotides are TGCGCCAGCAGCTTGATAGGGGGCCGAACCGGGGAGCTGTTTTTT. This encodes CASSLIGGRTGELFF.

The rearrangement joins TRBV28 to TRBJ1-5, with 7 bases lining up with TRBD1. This CDR3 spans 18 amino acids. The trim removed 10 bases at V and 0 bases at J, leaving 18 bases unmatched. From germline, CDR1 is MDHEN and CDR2 SYDVKM. The CDR3 is CATDNAGTEDYSNQPQHF. In DNA, the CDR3 is TGTGCCACCGATAACGCCGGGACAGAAGATTATAGCAATCAGCCCCAGCATTTT.

The chain couples TRBV4-2 to TRBJ1-5; 7 positions agree with TRBD1. CDR1 is LGHNA, CDR2 YNFKEQ, per germline. The CDR3 has 14 residues. Trimming took 3 bases from V and 4 from J; bases not matched to a gene: 3. CDR3 residues: CASSQTGMNQPQHF. Written as DNA, the CDR3 is TGTGCCAGCAGCCAGACAGGGATGAATCAGCCCCAGCATTTT.

This sequence joins TRBV5-6 and TRBJ1-2; 10 positions match TRBD1. The germline V gene encodes CDR1 SGHDT and CDR2 YYEEEE. The CDR3 consists of 14 residues. V was clipped by 1 base and J by 7 bases; unmatched bases: 4. CDR3 residues: CASSLRQGAVGYTF. The DNA for the CDR3 is TGTGCCAGCAGCTTGAGACAGGGGGCTGTTGGCTACACCTTC.

The chain employs TRBV27 and TRBJ2-7; the D gene is possibly TRBD1 (5 bases). Germline loops: CDR1 MNHEY, CDR2 SMNVEV (reference sequence). The CDR3 runs to 13 residues. Trimming pared 6 bases from V and 4 bases from J, leaving 13 bases between. DNA of the CDR3: TGTGCCAGCAGCCCGGCCTCAGGGTACGAGCAGTACTTC. Translating it yields CASSPASGYEQYF.

The chain carries TRBV5-1 and TRBJ2-2, with 11 bases matching TRBD2. Trimming cost V 4 bases and J 4 bases; bases outside gene matches: 9. This CDR3 comprises 17 residues. Germline V CDR1 and CDR2: SGHRS, YFSETQ. CDR3 sequence reads: CASSLLLAGGGTGELFF. The CDR3 DNA reads as TGCGCCAGCAGCCTACTTCTAGCGGGAGGTGGCACCGGGGAGCTGTTTTTT.

This clone has just a few counts. The chain uses TRBV11-2 and TRBJ1-1; the D is unclear. The V gene lost 0 bases and the J gene lost 4 bases, with 6 bases spanning the gap. The CDR3 is 13 amino acids. The germline gives CDR1 SGHAT, CDR2 FQNNGV. The CDR3 loop reads CASSLELRTEAFF. Here the CDR3 DNA reads TGTGCCAGCAGCTTAGAATTGCGCACTGAAGCTTTCTTT.

The rearrangement uses TRBV27 and TRBJ2-7; tentatively, D is TRBD1 (6 bases). Germline V gene data show CDR1 as MNHEY and CDR2 as SMNVEV (reference sequence). The CDR3 runs 14 residues. Trimming took 3 bases from V and 0 from J, leaving 9 bases between them. CDR3 loop: CASSFRGHSYEQYF. In nucleotides, the CDR3 is TGTGCCAGCAGTTTCCGGGGACACTCCTACGAGCAGTACTTC.